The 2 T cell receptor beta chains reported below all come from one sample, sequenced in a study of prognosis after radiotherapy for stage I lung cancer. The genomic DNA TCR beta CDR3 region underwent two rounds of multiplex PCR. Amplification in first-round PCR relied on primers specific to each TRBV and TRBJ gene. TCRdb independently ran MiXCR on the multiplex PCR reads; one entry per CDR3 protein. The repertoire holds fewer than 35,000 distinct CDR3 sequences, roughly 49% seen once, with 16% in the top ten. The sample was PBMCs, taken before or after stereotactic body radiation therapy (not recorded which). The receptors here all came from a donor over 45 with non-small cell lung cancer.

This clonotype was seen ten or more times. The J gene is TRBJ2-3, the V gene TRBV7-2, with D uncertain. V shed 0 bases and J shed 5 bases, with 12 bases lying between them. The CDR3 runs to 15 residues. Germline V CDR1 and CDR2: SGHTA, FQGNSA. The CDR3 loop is CASSLASVNRDTQYF. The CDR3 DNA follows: TGTGCCAGCAGCTTAGCCTCCGTAAACCGAGATACGCAGTATTTT.

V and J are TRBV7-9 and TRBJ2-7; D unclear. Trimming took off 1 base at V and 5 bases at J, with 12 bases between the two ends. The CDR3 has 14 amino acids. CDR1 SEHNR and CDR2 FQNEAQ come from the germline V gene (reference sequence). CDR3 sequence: CASSLVPGWNEQYF. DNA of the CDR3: TGTGCCAGCAGCTTAGTACCAGGTTGGAACGAGCAGTACTTC.